This TCR beta chain was captured in a study of shared clonotypes between healthy human individuals. TCRdb keeps only in-frame clones here, not all; method: immunoSEQ multiplex PCR. The sample shows hundreds of thousands of clones, around 79% of them seen only once. V shed 7 bases and J 4 bases; nucleotides not matched to a gene: 18. Germline-derived CDR1 and CDR2 are MNHEY and SMNVEV (reference sequence). This CDR3 is built from 19 residues. Study-level findings and limits: Apart from blood, nothing was sampled; tissue repertoires likely differ.

Every donor was a Caucasian adult from Nashville, Tennessee. Concerning this clone itself: No antigen is known for it.

The sequence was collected from a woman between 40 and 55 years old in good health. Some clones in this sample may be carry-over from other donors' samples. Sequencing was done on a sample of PBMCs. V gene TRBV27 combines with J gene TRBJ2-3; TRBD2 matches 12 bases. The CDR3 reads CASTKLRLAGGPLSDTQYF. The CDR3 bases are TGTGCCAGCACCAAGCTCAGGCTAGCGGGAGGGCCATTATCAGATACGCAGTATTTT.